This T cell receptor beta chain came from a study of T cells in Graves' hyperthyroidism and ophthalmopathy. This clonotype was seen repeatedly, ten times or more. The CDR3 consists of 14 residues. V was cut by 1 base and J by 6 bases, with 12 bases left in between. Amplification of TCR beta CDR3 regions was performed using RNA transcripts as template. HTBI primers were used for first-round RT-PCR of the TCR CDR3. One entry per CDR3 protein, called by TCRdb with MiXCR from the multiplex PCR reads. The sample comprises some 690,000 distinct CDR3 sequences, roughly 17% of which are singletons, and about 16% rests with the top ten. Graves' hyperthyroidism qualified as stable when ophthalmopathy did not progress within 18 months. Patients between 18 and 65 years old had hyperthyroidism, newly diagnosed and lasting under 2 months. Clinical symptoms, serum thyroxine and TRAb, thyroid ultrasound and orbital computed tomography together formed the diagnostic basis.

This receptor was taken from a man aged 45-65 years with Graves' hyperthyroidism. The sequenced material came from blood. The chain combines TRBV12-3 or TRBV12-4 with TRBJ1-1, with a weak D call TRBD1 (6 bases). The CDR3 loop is CASSLGWGAAEAFF. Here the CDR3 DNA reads TGTGCCAGCAGTTTAGGGTGGGGGGCCGCTGAAGCTTTCTTT.